Listed below are T cell receptor beta chains from one sample, sequenced in a study of cytomegalovirus exposure and HLA in healthy donors. Using immunoSEQ multiplex PCR, the repertoire was profiled, and TCRdb retains in-frame clones only, with some absent. The data contain 200,000 to 250,000 clones, around 80% of them singletons. Sequences were obtained from PBMCs. The receptor set was obtained from a girl aged 2-10 years in good health and CMV-seronegative. CDR3s include the opening cysteine and the closing phenylalanine or tryptophan. Fields, in order: V gene, D gene, clone size, J gene, CDR3 DNA, CDR3 protein. A D gene is named only where the DNA matches it firmly. Size is stated for part of the rows, as once, few or many counts, or as a class when the clone is expanded.

TRBV10-3	TRBD1	-	TRBJ2-7	TGTGCCATCGGACAGGCCTACGAGCAGTACTTC	CAIGQAYEQYF
TRBV5-1	TRBD1	-	TRBJ1-2	TGCGCCAGCAGCTTGTTGGGACAGGGGGAAGGGAATGGCTACACCTTC	CASSLLGQGEGNGYTF
TRBV2	-	-	TRBJ1-1	TGTGCCAGCAGTGCGGACAGGAACACTGAAGCTTTCTTT	CASSADRNTEAFF
TRBV9	TRBD1	once	TRBJ1-1	TGTGCCAGCAGCGCCATCAGGGGGGCTGAAGCTTTCTTT	CASSAIRGAEAFF
TRBV5-1	TRBD1	-	TRBJ1-5	TGCGCCAGCAGGGAAACAGGGGGAGGTCAGCCCCAGCATTTT	CASRETGGGQPQHF
TRBV6-6	TRBD2	-	TRBJ2-5	TGTGCCAGCAGTTACAGCGGGGGGTCCGCCCAGTACTTC	CASSYSGGSAQYF
TRBV9	TRBD1	-	TRBJ1-5	TGTGCCAGCAGCGTAGCAGGGGGCTCGGATCAGCCCCAGCATTTT	CASSVAGGSDQPQHF
TRBV7-9	-	-	TRBJ2-7	TGTGCCAGCAGCTATCCGCCCGGGGACATCTACGAGCAGTACTTC	CASSYPPGDIYEQYF
TRBV5-1	TRBD2	-	TRBJ2-3	TGCGCCAGCAGCTTAACCTTAGCGGGGGGTTCAACAGATACGCAGTATTTT	CASSLTLAGGSTDTQYF
TRBV6-5	-	-	TRBJ2-1	TGTGCCAGCAGTGGTTTCGGGAAGGTCTACAATGAGCAGTTCTTC	CASSGFGKVYNEQFF
TRBV27	-	-	TRBJ1-1	TGTGCCAGCAGCCGGGCACAGGGTTTGATGAACACTGAAGCTTTCTTT	CASSRAQGLMNTEAFF
TRBV10-3	-	-	TRBJ2-7	TGTGCCATCAGTGAACGGACAGCGGAATCCTACGAGCAGTACTTC	CAISERTAESYEQYF
TRBV5-6	TRBD1	-	TRBJ1-4	TGTGCCAGCAGCTTAGGGGGACAGCATAATGAAAAACTGTTTTTT	CASSLGGQHNEKLFF
TRBV6-5	TRBD2	-	TRBJ2-7	TGTGCCAGCAGTTACTGGGTAGCGGGGAGCTACGAGCAGTACTTC	CASSYWVAGSYEQYF
TRBV5-6	-	-	TRBJ1-2	TGTGCCAGCAGCTTGGTTCCAGGGATCTATGGCTACACCTTC	CASSLVPGIYGYTF
TRBV4-1	-	-	TRBJ2-3	TGCGCCAGCAGCCCCCTTACCCGGGGGGCTAGCACAGATACGCAGTATTTT	CASSPLTRGASTDTQYF
TRBV11-2	TRBD1	-	TRBJ2-5	TGTGCCAGCAGCTGGGACAGTCGAGAGACCCAGTACTTC	CASSWDSRETQYF
TRBV6-5	-	-	TRBJ1-2	TGTGCCAGCAGTTCCTCGGACAGCGGCTACACCTTC	CASSSSDSGYTF
TRBV29-1	-	few	TRBJ1-1	TGCAGCGTCAAATGGGGGGGACACACTGAAGCTTTCTTT	CSVKWGGHTEAFF
TRBV27	-	-	TRBJ2-7	TGTGCCAGCAGTTTCCAGGGGCGAGGTTCCGAGCAGTACTTC	CASSFQGRGSEQYF
TRBV30	-	once	TRBJ2-1	TGTGCCTGGAGTGTACGTTACCCGGGGCAGTTCTTC	CAWSVRYPGQFF
TRBV29-1	-	few	TRBJ1-2	TGCAGCGTTGAGAGCTATGGCTACACCTTC	CSVESYGYTF
TRBV6-5	-	-	TRBJ2-2	TGTGCCAGCAGGCCGGACTGGAGCGGGGAGCTGTTTTTT	CASRPDWSGELFF
TRBV2	TRBD1	-	TRBJ1-3	TGTGCCACCAAGACAGGGGGTGGAAACACCATATATTTT	CATKTGGGNTIYF
TRBV2	TRBD1	-	TRBJ2-7	TGTGCCAGCAGTGCCCCTGGACAGGGGGCAGCCTACGAGCAGTACTTC	CASSAPGQGAAYEQYF
TRBV5-5	-	-	TRBJ2-7	TGTGCCAGCAGCCCTCAGGGAGGTGTGGGAGAGCAGTACTTC	CASSPQGGVGEQYF
TRBV4-1	TRBD1	-	TRBJ1-1	TGCGCCAGCAGCCCCCACAGGGGGCGGATGAACACTGAAGCTTTCTTT	CASSPHRGRMNTEAFF
TRBV4-2	-	-	TRBJ1-1	TGTGCCAGCAGCCAGGACCAGGGCGGCGTGAACACTGAAGCTTTCTTT	CASSQDQGGVNTEAFF
TRBV11-1	-	-	TRBJ1-2	TGTGCCAGCAGCTTAGAGGAGGCACACTATGGCTACACCTTC	CASSLEEAHYGYTF
TRBV10-3	TRBD1	-	TRBJ2-3	TGTGCCATCGGCCAACAGGGGTCAGCGCAGTATTTT	CAIGQQGSAQYF
TRBV7-9	TRBD2	-	TRBJ2-3	TGTGCCAGCAGCTTAGCGGAGGTAGCGGGGGGTGCAGATACGCAGTATTTT	CASSLAEVAGGADTQYF
TRBV30	-	once	TRBJ1-1	TGTGCCTGGAGTAGAGACAGCTTGAACACTGAAGCTTTCTTT	CAWSRDSLNTEAFF
TRBV27	TRBD1	-	TRBJ1-2	TGTGCCAGCAGTTTATCCGGGACAGGTACCTTTGGCTACACCTTC	CASSLSGTGTFGYTF